Shown below are 2 T cell receptor beta chains from a single sample sequenced in a study of long-term antiretroviral therapy in people with HIV. At survey level, the immunoSEQ assay was run in its v3.0 version. The table came from immunoSEQ multiplex PCR; TCRdb's copy has only in-frame clones and leaves some out. This sample yields under 45,000 clones, of which approximately 81% are seen a single time; about 4.8% belongs to the top ten. Specimen: unsorted PBMCs, collected approximately 2.9 years before starting antiretroviral therapy. The receptors here all came from a woman younger than 45 with HIV.

This rearrangement joins TRBV7-3 to TRBJ1-1; 8 bases fit TRBD1. CDR1 is SGHTA, CDR2 FQGTGA, per germline. This CDR3 has 15 residues. V lost 5 bases and J lost 4; bases outside the gene matches: 9. The CDR3 spells CASSMDRVEITEAFF. The CDR3 region has the DNA TGTGCCAGCAGCATGGACAGGGTGGAAATCACTGAAGCTTTCTTT.

The chain's CDR3 is CASRFDRGRSNYGYTF. CDR3 sequence (DNA): TGTGCCAGCAGGTTCGACAGGGGGCGGTCTAACTATGGCTACACCTTC. The chain joins TRBV5-6 to TRBJ1-2; 10 bases match TRBD1. The CDR3 is 16 amino acids. The ends lost 5 bases at V and 0 bases at J; junction bases unmatched: 7. Germline V CDR1 and CDR2: SGHDT, YYEEEE.